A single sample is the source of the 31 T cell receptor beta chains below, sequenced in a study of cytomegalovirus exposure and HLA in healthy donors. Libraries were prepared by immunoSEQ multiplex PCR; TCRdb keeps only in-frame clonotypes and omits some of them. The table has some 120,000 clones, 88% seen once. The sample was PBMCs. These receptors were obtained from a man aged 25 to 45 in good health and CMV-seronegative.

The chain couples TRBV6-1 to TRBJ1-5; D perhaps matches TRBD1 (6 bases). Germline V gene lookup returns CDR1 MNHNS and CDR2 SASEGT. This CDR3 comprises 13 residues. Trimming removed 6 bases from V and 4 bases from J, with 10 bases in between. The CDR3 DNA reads TGTGCCAGCAGGGACAGCAGTAATCAGCCCCAGCATTTT. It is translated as CASRDSSNQPQHF.

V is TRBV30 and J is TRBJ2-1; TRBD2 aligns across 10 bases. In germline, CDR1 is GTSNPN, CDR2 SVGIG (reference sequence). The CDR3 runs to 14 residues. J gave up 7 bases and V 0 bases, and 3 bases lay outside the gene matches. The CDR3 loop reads CAWSVTSGENEQFF. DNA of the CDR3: TGTGCCTGGAGTGTAACTAGCGGGGAAAATGAGCAGTTCTTC.

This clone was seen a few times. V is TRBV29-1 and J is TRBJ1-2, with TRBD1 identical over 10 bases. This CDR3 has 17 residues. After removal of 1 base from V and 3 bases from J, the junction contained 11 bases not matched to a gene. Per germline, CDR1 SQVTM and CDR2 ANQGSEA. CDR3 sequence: CSVEARQGAGGYYGYTF. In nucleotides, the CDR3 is TGCAGCGTTGAAGCGCGACAGGGGGCAGGGGGATACTATGGCTACACCTTC.

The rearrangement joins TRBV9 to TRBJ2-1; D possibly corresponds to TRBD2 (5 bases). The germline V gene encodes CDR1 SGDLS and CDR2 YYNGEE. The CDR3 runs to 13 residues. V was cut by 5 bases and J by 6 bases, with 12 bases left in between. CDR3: CASREAVSNEQFF. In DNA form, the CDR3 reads TGTGCCAGCAGGGAAGCGGTTTCCAATGAGCAGTTCTTC.

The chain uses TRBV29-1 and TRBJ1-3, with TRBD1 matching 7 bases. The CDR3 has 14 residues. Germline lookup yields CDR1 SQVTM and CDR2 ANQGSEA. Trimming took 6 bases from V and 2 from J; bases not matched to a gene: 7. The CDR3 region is CSVGDRVTGNTIYF. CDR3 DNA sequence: TGCAGCGTGGGAGACAGGGTGACTGGAAACACCATATATTTT.

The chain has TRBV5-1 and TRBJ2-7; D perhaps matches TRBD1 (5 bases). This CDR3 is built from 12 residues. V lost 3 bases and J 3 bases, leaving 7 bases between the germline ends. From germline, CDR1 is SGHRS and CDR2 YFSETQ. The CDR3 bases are TGCGCCAGCAGCTCCACAGGCTACGAGCAGTACTTC. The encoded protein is CASSSTGYEQYF.

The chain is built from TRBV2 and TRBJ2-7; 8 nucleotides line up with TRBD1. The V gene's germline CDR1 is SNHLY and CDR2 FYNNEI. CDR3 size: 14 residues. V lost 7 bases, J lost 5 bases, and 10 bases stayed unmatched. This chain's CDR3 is CASKMTGDVDEQYF. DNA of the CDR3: TGTGCCAGCAAAATGACAGGGGATGTCGACGAGCAGTACTTC.

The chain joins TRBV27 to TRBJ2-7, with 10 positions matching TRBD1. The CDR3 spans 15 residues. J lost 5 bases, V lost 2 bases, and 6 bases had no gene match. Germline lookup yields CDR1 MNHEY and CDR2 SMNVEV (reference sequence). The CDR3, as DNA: TGTGCCAGCAGTTTAGGTCCGGGACAGGGGCACGAGCAGTACTTC. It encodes CASSLGPGQGHEQYF.

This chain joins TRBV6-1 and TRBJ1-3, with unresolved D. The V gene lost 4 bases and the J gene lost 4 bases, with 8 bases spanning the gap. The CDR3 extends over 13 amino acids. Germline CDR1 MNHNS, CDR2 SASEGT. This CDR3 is CASSATRGNTIYF. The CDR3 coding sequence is TGTGCCAGCAGTGCAACGAGGGGAAACACCATATATTTT.

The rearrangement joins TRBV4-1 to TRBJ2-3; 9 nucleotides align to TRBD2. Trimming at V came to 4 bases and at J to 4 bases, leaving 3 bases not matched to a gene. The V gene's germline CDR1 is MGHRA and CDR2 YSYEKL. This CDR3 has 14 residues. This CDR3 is CASSPGLAADTQYF. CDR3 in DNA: TGCGCCAGCAGCCCGGGACTAGCTGCAGATACGCAGTATTTT.

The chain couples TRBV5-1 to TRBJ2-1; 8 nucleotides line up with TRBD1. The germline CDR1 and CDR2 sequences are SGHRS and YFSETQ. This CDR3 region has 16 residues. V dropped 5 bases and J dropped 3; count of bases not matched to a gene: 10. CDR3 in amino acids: CASRTQQGVVYNEQFF. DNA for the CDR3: TGCGCCAGCAGAACCCAACAGGGGGTGGTCTACAATGAGCAGTTCTTC.

The DNA for the CDR3 is TGTGCCTGCCACCGGGACAGGGTTGTGTACGAGCAGTACTTC. Its translation is CACHRDRVVYEQYF. This chain connects TRBV30 to TRBJ2-7; the match to TRBD1 covers 9 bases. CDR1 GTSNPN and CDR2 SVGIG come from the germline V gene (reference sequence). J gave up 4 bases and V 6 bases, and 10 bases lay outside the gene matches. This CDR3 is built from 14 residues.

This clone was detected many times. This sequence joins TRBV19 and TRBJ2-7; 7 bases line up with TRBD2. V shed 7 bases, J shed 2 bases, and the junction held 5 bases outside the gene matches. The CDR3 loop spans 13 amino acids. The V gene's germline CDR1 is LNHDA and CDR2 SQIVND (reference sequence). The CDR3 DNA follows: TGTGCCAGTAAGGCTAGCGGAGCCTACGAGCAGTACTTC. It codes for CASKASGAYEQYF.

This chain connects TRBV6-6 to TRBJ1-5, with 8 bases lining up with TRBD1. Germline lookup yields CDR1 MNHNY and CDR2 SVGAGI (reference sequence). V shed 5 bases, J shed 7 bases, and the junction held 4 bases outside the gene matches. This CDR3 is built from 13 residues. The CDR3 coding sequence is TGTGCCAGCAGTAAAACAGGGGGACAGCCCCAGCATTTT. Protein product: CASSKTGGQPQHF.

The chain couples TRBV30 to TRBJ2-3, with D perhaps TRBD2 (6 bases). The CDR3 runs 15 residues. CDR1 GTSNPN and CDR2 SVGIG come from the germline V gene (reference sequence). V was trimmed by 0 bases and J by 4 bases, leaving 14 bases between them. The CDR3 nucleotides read TGTGCCTGGAGTGTGGAGGGAAAAAGGTCAGATACGCAGTATTTT. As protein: CAWSVEGKRSDTQYF. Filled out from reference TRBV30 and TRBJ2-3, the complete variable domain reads SQTIHQWPATLVQPVGSPLSLECTVEGTSNPNLYWYRQAAGRGLQLLFYSVGIGQISSEVPQNLSASRPQDRQFILSSKKLLLSDSGFYLCAWSVEGKRSDTQYFGPGTRLTVL.

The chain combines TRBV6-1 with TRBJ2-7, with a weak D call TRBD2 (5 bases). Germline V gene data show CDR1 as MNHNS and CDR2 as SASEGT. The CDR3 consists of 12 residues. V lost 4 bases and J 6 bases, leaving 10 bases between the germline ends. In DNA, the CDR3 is TGTGCCAGCAGTGGAACTAGAGCCGAGCAGTACTTC. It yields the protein CASSGTRAEQYF.

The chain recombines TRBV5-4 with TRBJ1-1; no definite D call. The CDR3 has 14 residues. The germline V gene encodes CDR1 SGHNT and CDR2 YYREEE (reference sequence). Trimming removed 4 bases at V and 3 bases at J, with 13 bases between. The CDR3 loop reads CASSPPSRDTEAFF. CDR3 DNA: TGTGCCAGCAGCCCACCGTCGCGGGACACTGAAGCTTTCTTT.

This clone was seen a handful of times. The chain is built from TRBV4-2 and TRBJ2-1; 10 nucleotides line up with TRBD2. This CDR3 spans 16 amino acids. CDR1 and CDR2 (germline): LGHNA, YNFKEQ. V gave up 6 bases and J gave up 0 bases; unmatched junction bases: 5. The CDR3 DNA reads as TGTGCCAGCAGGCTACTAGCGGGAAACTCCTACAATGAGCAGTTCTTC. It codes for CASRLLAGNSYNEQFF.

CDR3 residues: CAWGQGLLNEKLFF. The CDR3 DNA is TGTGCCTGGGGACAGGGGCTTCTTAATGAAAAACTGTTTTTT. The chain uses TRBV30 and TRBJ1-4; TRBD1 aligns across 9 bases. Germline V gene lookup returns CDR1 GTSNPN and CDR2 SVGIG (reference sequence). The CDR3 is 14 residues long. The ends lost 5 bases at V and 4 bases at J; junction bases unmatched: 5. Combining the CDR3 with reference TRBV30 and TRBJ1-4 gives the whole variable domain SQTIHQWPATLVQPVGSPLSLECTVEGTSNPNLYWYRQAAGRGLQLLFYSVGIGQISSEVPQNLSASRPQDRQFILSSKKLLLSDSGFYLCAWGQGLLNEKLFFGSGTQLSVL.

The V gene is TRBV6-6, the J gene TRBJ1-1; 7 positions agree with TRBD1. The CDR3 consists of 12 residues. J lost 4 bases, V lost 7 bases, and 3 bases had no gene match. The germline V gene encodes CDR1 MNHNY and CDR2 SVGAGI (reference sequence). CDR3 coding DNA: TGTGCCAGCAACACAGGGGTCACTGAAGCTTTCTTT. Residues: CASNTGVTEAFF.

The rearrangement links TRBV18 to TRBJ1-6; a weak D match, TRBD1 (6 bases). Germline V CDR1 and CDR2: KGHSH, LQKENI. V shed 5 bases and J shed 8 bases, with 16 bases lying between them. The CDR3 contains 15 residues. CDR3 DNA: TGTGCCAGCTCAGGAGTCCAGGGGTTGCATTCACCCCTCCACTTT. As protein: CASSGVQGLHSPLHF.

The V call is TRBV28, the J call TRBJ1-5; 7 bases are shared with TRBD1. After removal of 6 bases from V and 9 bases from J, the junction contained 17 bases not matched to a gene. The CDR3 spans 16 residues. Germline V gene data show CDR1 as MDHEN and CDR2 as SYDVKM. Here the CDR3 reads CASSPTGRQGGSPQHF. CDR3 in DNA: TGTGCCAGCAGCCCAACGGGGCGACAGGGAGGTTCGCCCCAGCATTTT.

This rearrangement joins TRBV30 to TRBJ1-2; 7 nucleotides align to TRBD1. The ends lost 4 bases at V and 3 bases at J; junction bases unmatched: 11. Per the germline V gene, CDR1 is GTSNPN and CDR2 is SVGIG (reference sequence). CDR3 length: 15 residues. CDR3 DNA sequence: TGTGCCTGGATAGGACAGGCTGGGGGACACTATGGCTACACCTTC. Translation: CAWIGQAGGHYGYTF.

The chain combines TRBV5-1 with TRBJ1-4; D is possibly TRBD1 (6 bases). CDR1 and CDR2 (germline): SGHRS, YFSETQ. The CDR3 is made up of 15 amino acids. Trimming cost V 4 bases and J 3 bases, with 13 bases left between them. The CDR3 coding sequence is TGCGCCAGCAGCCTCACACAGGGCCCTAATGAAAAACTGTTTTTT. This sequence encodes CASSLTQGPNEKLFF.

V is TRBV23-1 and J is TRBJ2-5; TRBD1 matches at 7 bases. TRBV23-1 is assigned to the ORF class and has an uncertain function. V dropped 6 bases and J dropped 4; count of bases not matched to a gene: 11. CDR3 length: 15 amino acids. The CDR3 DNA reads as TGCGCCAGCAGGGTCGATCAGGGGGAAGGAGAGACCCAGTACTTC. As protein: CASRVDQGEGETQYF.

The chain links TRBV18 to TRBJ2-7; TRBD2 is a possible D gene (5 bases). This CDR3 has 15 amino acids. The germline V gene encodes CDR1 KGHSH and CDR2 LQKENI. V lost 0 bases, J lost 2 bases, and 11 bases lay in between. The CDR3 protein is CASSPPGRGTYEQYF. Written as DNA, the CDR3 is TGTGCCAGCTCACCACCAGGGCGAGGGACCTACGAGCAGTACTTC.

CDR3 residues: CASSATNRVNQPQHF. The CDR3 DNA reads as TGTGCCAGCAGCGCGACTAACAGGGTCAATCAGCCCCAGCATTTT. This chain uses TRBV9 with TRBJ1-5; maybe TRBD1 (6 bases). V was shortened by 3 bases and J by 3 bases, with 13 bases between the two germline ends. The V gene's germline CDR1 is SGDLS and CDR2 YYNGEE. The CDR3 runs to 15 residues.

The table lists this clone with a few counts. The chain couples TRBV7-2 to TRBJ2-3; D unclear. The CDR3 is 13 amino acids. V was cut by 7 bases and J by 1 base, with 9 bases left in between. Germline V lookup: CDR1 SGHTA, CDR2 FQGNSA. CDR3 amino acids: CASKITGTDTQYF. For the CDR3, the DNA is TGTGCCAGCAAAATAACTGGCACAGATACGCAGTATTTT.

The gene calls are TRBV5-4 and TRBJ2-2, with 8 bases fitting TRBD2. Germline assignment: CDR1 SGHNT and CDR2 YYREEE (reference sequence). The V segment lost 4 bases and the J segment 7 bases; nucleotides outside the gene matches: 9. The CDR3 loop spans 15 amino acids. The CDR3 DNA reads TGTGCCAGCAGCCAGGGACTAGGAGGTCACGGGGAGCTGTTTTTT. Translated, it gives CASSQGLGGHGELFF.

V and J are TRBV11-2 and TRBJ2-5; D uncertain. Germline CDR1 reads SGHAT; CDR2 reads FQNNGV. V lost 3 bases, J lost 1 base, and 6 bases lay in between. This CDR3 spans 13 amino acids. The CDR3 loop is CASSFRSQETQYF. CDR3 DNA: TGTGCCAGCAGCTTTCGGTCCCAAGAGACCCAGTACTTC.

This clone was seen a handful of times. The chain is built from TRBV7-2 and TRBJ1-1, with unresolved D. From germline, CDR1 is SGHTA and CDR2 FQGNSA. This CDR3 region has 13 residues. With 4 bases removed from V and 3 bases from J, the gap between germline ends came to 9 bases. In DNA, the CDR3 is TGTGCCAGCAGCTCAAAGCAATACACTGAAGCTTTCTTT. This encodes CASSSKQYTEAFF. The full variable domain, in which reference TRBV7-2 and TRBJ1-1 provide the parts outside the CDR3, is GAGVSQSPSNKVTEKGKDVELRCDPISGHTALYWYRQSLGQGLEFLIYFQGNSAPDKSGLPSDRFSAERTGGSVSTLTIQRTQQEDSAVYLCASSSKQYTEAFFGQGTRLTVV.